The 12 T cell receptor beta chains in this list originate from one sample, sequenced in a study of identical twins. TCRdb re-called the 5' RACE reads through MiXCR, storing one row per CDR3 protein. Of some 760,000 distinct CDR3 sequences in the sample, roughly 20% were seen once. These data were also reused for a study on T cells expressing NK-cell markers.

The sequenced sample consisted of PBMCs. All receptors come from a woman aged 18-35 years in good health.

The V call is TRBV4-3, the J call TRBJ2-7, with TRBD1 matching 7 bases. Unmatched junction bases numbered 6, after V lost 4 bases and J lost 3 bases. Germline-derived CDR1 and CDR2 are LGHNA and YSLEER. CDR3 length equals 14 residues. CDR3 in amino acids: CASSRGQANYEQYF. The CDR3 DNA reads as TGCGCCAGCAGCCGAGGACAGGCGAACTACGAGCAGTACTTC.

The CDR3 sequence: CSARPSGGDQPQHF. DNA of the CDR3: TGCAGTGCTAGACCCTCGGGGGGTGATCAGCCCCAGCATTTT. V and J are TRBV20-1 and TRBJ1-5; weak D call: TRBD1 (5 bases). The CDR3 consists of 14 residues. Between the trimmed V and J ends, which lost 2 bases and 5 bases, there was a span of 13 bases. The germline V gene has CDR1 DFQATT and CDR2 SNEGSKA (reference sequence).

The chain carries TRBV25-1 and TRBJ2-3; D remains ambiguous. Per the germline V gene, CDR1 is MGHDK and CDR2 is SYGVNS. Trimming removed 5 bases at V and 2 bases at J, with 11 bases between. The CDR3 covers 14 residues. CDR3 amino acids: CASSPEFLTDTQYF. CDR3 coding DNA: TGTGCCAGCAGTCCAGAGTTCCTCACAGATACGCAGTATTTT.

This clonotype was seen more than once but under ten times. This chain's CDR3 is CASSLAPPEYTQYF. The CDR3 region has the DNA TGCGCCAGCAGCTTGGCCCCCCCGGAGTATACGCAGTATTTT. The gene calls are TRBV5-1 and TRBJ2-3, with D hard to call. The V end lost 0 bases, the J end lost 7 bases, and 12 bases lay between the germline ends. This CDR3 has 14 residues. The germline V gene has CDR1 SGHRS and CDR2 YFSETQ.

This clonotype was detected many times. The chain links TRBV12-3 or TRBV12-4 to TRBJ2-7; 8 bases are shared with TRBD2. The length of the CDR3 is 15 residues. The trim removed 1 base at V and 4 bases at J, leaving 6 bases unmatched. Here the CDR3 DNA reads TGTGCCAGCAGTTTAGATACGGGGACTAGATACGAGCAGTACTTC. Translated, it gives CASSLDTGTRYEQYF.

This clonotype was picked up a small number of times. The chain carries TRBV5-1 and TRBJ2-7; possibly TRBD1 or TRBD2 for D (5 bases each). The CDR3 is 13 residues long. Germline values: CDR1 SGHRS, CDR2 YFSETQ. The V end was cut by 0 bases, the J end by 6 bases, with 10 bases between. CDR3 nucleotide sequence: TGCGCCAGCAGCTTGGGGGACGCAGGCGAGCAGTACTTC. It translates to CASSLGDAGEQYF.

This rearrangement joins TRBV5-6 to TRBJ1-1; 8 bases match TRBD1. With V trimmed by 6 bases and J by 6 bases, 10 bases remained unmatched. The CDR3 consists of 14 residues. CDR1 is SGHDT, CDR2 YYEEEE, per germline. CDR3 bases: TGTGCCAGCAAAGAGACAGGGGAATTCGCTGAAGCTTTCTTT. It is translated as CASKETGEFAEAFF.

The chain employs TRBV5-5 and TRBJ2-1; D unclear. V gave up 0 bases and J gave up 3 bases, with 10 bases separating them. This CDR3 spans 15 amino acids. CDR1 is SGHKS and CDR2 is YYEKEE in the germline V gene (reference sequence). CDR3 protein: CASSLGRSGYNEQFF. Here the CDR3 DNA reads TGTGCCAGCAGCTTGGGTAGGTCTGGCTACAATGAGCAGTTCTTC.

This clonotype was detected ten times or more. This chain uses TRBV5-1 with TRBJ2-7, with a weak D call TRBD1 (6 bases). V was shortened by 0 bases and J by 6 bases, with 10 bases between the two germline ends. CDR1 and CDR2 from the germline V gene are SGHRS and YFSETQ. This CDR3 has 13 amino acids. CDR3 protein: CASSLDRVSEQYF. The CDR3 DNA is TGCGCCAGCAGCTTGGACAGGGTTTCCGAGCAGTACTTC. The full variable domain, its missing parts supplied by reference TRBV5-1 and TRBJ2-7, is KAGVTQTPRYLIKTRGQQVTLSCSPISGHRSVSWYQQTPGQGLQFLFEYFSETQRNKGNFPGRFSGRQFSNSRSEMNVSTLELGDSALYLCASSLDRVSEQYFGPGTRLTVT.

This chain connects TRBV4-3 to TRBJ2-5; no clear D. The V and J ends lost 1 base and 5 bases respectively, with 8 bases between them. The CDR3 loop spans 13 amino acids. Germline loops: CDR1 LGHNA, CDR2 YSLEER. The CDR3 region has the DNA TGCGCCAGCAGCCAAGCGGTATGGGAGACCCAGTACTTC. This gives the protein CASSQAVWETQYF.

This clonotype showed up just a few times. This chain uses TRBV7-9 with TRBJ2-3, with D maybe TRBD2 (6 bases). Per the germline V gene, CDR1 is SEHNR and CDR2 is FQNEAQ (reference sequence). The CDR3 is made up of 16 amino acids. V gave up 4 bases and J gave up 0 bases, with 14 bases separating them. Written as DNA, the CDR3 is TGTGCCAGCAGCTCCTGGGGCGGGGCTAGCACAGATACGCAGTATTTT. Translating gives CASSSWGGASTDTQYF.

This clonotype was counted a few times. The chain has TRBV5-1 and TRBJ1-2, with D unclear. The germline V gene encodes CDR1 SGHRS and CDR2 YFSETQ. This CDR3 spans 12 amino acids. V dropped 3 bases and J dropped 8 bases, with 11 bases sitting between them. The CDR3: CASSSDGRGYTF. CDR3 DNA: TGCGCCAGCAGCTCGGACGGACGGGGCTACACCTTC. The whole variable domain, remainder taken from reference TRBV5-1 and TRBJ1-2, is KAGVTQTPRYLIKTRGQQVTLSCSPISGHRSVSWYQQTPGQGLQFLFEYFSETQRNKGNFPGRFSGRQFSNSRSEMNVSTLELGDSALYLCASSSDGRGYTFGSGTRLTVV.